Listed here are 26 T cell receptor beta chains from one sample, sequenced in a study of radiation and T cells in renal cell carcinoma. Time point noted: blood 2 weeks post-SBRT. As for treatment: 15 Gy SBRT to primary tumor, nephrectomy 4 weeks later. Here immunoSEQ multiplex PCR was the method, and the copy in TCRdb shows in-frame clones only, minus some. This sample carries roughly 75,000 clones, 82% of them seen once, and the ten largest clones take nearly 6%. Sequenced here: blood, sampled from a patient whose treatment included radiotherapy and nephrectomy. The receptors were gathered from a man aged 55-75 years with renal cell carcinoma.

The V and J genes are TRBV7-2 and TRBJ2-5; D call uncertain. CDR1 is SGHTA, CDR2 FQGNSA, per germline. The CDR3 is 13 amino acids. V lost 3 bases and J 5 bases, leaving 10 bases between the germline ends. CDR3 bases: TGTGCCAGCAGCTTTTGGGCCACGGAGACCCAGTACTTC. It specifies CASSFWATETQYF.

This clone occurred once. This sequence joins TRBV9 and TRBJ1-6; D is ambiguous. The length of the CDR3 is 15 residues. CDR1 is SGDLS and CDR2 is YYNGEE in the germline V gene. V was pared by 0 bases and J by 5 bases, with 9 bases between. CDR3 nucleotide sequence: TGTGCCAGCAGCGTAGCTATGGGGAATAATTCACCCCTCCACTTT. This encodes CASSVAMGNNSPLHF.

V usage is TRBV7-6 and J usage is TRBJ2-7; TRBD2 aligns across 12 bases. The germline V gene has CDR1 SGHVS and CDR2 FNYEAQ. Trimming cost V 5 bases and J 0 bases; bases outside gene matches: 5. The CDR3 sequence is 16 residues long. The DNA for the CDR3 is TGTGCCAGCAGCCACACTAGCGGGAGGCCCTCCTACGAGCAGTACTTC. Translation gives CASSHTSGRPSYEQYF.

The rearrangement joins TRBV10-3 to TRBJ1-1; D not resolved. Germline-derived CDR1 and CDR2 are ENHRY and SYGVKD. V was shortened by 5 bases and J by 1 base, with 8 bases between the two germline ends. This CDR3 is built from 13 residues. CDR3 region: CAISLQTNTEAFF. The CDR3 region has the DNA TGTGCCATCAGTTTACAGACGAACACTGAAGCTTTCTTT.

For the CDR3, the DNA is TGTGCCAGCAGTGAAGTTGGGGGTCCCGGCGAGCAGTACTTC. It specifies CASSEVGGPGEQYF. J is TRBJ2-7 and V is TRBV6-1, with D perhaps TRBD1 or TRBD2 (5 bases each). With 1 base removed from V and 6 bases from J, the gap between germline ends came to 13 bases. Germline V gene data show CDR1 as MNHNS and CDR2 as SASEGT. The CDR3 is 14 amino acids.

The genes are TRBV30 and TRBJ2-1; maybe TRBD2 (5 bases). The CDR3 is 13 residues long. CDR1 is GTSNPN, CDR2 SVGIG, per germline (reference sequence). V lost 3 bases to trimming and J lost 6 bases, with 12 bases between them. The CDR3 DNA reads TGTGCCTGGAGCGAAACTAGTCCCAATGAGCAGTTCTTC. Translating it yields CAWSETSPNEQFF.

This clone was seen once. This chain links TRBV20-1 with TRBJ2-7; 7 bases map to TRBD1. V was pared by 8 bases and J by 5 bases, with 6 bases of the junction left unmatched. This CDR3 is built from 11 residues. Germline CDR1 reads DFQATT; CDR2 reads SNEGSKA (reference sequence). The CDR3 loop reads CSSTGDHEQYF. As DNA, the CDR3 is TGCAGTTCAACAGGGGACCACGAGCAGTACTTC.

The chain is built from TRBV11-2 and TRBJ1-3, with no clear D. This CDR3 has 15 amino acids. V was trimmed by 2 bases and J by 0 bases, leaving 8 bases between them. The germline V gene encodes CDR1 SGHAT and CDR2 FQNNGV. CDR3: CASSLSFHSGNTIYF. As DNA, the CDR3 is TGTGCCAGCAGCTTATCATTTCACTCTGGAAACACCATATATTTT. The complete variable domain, with remaining parts taken from reference TRBV11-2 and TRBJ1-3, reads EAGVAQSPRYKIIEKRQSVAFWCNPISGHATLYWYQQILGQGPKLLIQFQNNGVVDDSQLPKDRFSAERLKGVDSTLKIQPAKLEDSAVYLCASSLSFHSGNTIYFGEGSWLTVV.

The rearrangement uses TRBV7-9 and TRBJ2-5, with TRBD2 matching 7 bases. The CDR3 sequence is 16 residues long. V dropped 1 base and J dropped 5; count of bases not matched to a gene: 10. The germline V gene has CDR1 SEHNR and CDR2 FQNEAQ (reference sequence). CDR3 DNA sequence: TGTGCCAGCAGCTTAGATTTGGGAGGGATCGGGGAGACCCAGTACTTC. Its translation: CASSLDLGGIGETQYF.

This clone was observed a single time. The CDR3 loop is CASSTSGGTQGQSCSTDTQYF. The CDR3 coding sequence is TGTGCCAGCAGCACCTCGGGCGGGACTCAGGGTCAGAGTTGTAGCACAGATACGCAGTATTTT. This chain uses TRBV21-1 with TRBJ2-3; the table's D call, TRBD2, has no DNA check behind it. TRBV21-1 is reported as a pseudogene. This CDR3 has 21 residues.

Here the CDR3 DNA reads TGTGCCAGCAGTCGACAGGGGGCAGATACGCAGTATTTT. Translation gives CASSRQGADTQYF. The genes are TRBV25-1 and TRBJ2-3, with 9 bases fitting TRBD1. The CDR3 length is 13 residues. V gave up 5 bases and J gave up 4 bases; unmatched junction bases: 1. Per germline, CDR1 MGHDK and CDR2 SYGVNS.

V and J are TRBV7-2 and TRBJ2-3; D is undetermined. This CDR3 is 14 amino acids long. CDR1 SGHTA and CDR2 FQGNSA come from the germline V gene. V lost 3 bases, J lost 0 bases, and 7 bases lay in between. CDR3 sequence (DNA): TGTGCCAGCAGCTTGACCCGGAGCACAGATACGCAGTATTTT. Its protein product is CASSLTRSTDTQYF. Filled out from reference TRBV7-2 and TRBJ2-3, the complete variable domain reads GAGVSQSPSNKVTEKGKDVELRCDPISGHTALYWYRQSLGQGLEFLIYFQGNSAPDKSGLPSDRFSAERTGGSVSTLTIQRTQQEDSAVYLCASSLTRSTDTQYFGPGTRLTVL.

The genes are TRBV18 and TRBJ2-7; 8 positions match TRBD1. Germline CDR1 is KGHSH and CDR2 is LQKENI. The ends lost 1 base at V and 1 base at J; junction bases unmatched: 6. This CDR3 contains 16 residues. This chain's CDR3 is CASSPLKQGGSYEQYF. The CDR3 nucleotides read TGTGCCAGCTCACCACTTAAACAGGGGGGTTCCTACGAGCAGTACTTC.

This clone is a singleton in its sample. V and J are TRBV7-2 and TRBJ2-7; D gene uncertain. Germline-derived CDR1 and CDR2 are SGHTA and FQGNSA. The CDR3 contains 13 residues. V was shortened by 0 bases and J by 2 bases, with 5 bases between the two germline ends. Written as DNA, the CDR3 is TGTGCCAGCAGCTTAGCCGTTCCCTACGAGCAGTACTTC. Protein: CASSLAVPYEQYF.

The chain uses TRBV11-3 and TRBJ2-1, with 13 bases that match TRBD2. V lost 5 bases and J lost 0; bases outside the gene matches: 7. The germline V gene has CDR1 SGHNT and CDR2 YENEEA. This CDR3 contains 18 residues. The CDR3 sequence: CASSRTSGRGGSYNEQFF. The CDR3, as DNA: TGTGCCAGCAGCCGGACTAGCGGGAGAGGGGGCTCCTACAATGAGCAGTTCTTC.

The genes are TRBV7-3 and TRBJ2-1; either TRBD1 or TRBD2 may supply D (6 bases each). The germline V gene encodes CDR1 SGHTA and CDR2 FQGTGA. The length of the CDR3 is 12 residues. V gave up 5 bases and J gave up 11 bases, with 13 bases separating them. The CDR3 is CASSPPGGQQFF. The CDR3, as DNA: TGTGCCAGCAGCCCCCCCGGGGGCCAGCAGTTCTTC.

V usage is TRBV7-2 and J usage is TRBJ2-1; D is uncertain. V was shortened by 1 base and J by 0 bases, with 7 bases between the two germline ends. The CDR3 is 15 residues long. Looked up from germline, CDR1 is SGHTA and CDR2 is FQGNSA. The CDR3 protein is CASSLEAASYNEQFF. DNA of the CDR3: TGTGCCAGCAGCTTAGAGGCGGCCTCCTACAATGAGCAGTTCTTC.

This rearrangement joins TRBV14 to TRBJ1-1; 7 positions match TRBD1. CDR1 is SGHDN and CDR2 is FVKESK in the germline V gene. The V segment lost 6 bases and the J segment 10 bases; nucleotides outside the gene matches: 14. The CDR3 extends over 14 amino acids. The CDR3 region has the DNA TGTGCCAGCAGACCTTCGGGAGGGGGCTTTAGAGCTTTCTTT. It specifies CASRPSGGGFRAFF.

With regard to this clone: The same CDR3 can be traced to other DNA sequences in this sample. The V call is TRBV5-4, the J call TRBJ2-3; no firm D call. The germline gives CDR1 SGHNT, CDR2 YYREEE (reference sequence). The length of the CDR3 is 13 residues. Trimming took off 0 bases at V and 3 bases at J, with 5 bases between the two ends. The CDR3 loop reads CASSLAGTDTQYF. In nucleotides, the CDR3 is TGTGCCAGCAGCTTGGCCGGGACAGATACGCAGTATTTT.

This clone was seen a single time. The chain combines TRBV7-2 with TRBJ1-5, with TRBD1 as a possible D gene (5 bases). The CDR3 is made up of 15 amino acids. CDR1 and CDR2 from the germline V gene are SGHTA and FQGNSA. V lost 3 bases and J 2 bases, leaving 11 bases between the germline ends. DNA of the CDR3: TGTGCCAGCAGCTTTGGGGGGGACGGCAATCAGCCCCAGCATTTT. The encoded protein is CASSFGGDGNQPQHF.

This chain uses TRBV9 with TRBJ1-4; D unresolved. Germline CDR1 is SGDLS and CDR2 is YYNGEE. V gave up 4 bases and J gave up 0 bases, with 13 bases separating them. The CDR3 has 16 amino acids. The CDR3 is CASSPRAAATNEKLFF. The CDR3 nucleotides read TGTGCCAGCAGCCCCCGAGCCGCAGCAACTAATGAAAAACTGTTTTTT.

The genes are TRBV2 and TRBJ2-2, with no clear D. Trimming removed 3 bases from V and 1 base from J, with 6 bases in between. The CDR3 spans 14 residues. The germline V gene encodes CDR1 SNHLY and CDR2 FYNNEI. CDR3 loop: CASSDRVNTGELFF. CDR3 nucleotide sequence: TGTGCCAGCAGTGATCGGGTGAACACCGGGGAGCTGTTTTTT.

A remark on this clone: Other DNA sequences of this sample code for an identical CDR3. The genes are TRBV9 and TRBJ2-1; no clear D gene. CDR1 and CDR2 from the germline V gene are SGDLS and YYNGEE. The length of the CDR3 is 14 residues. Between the trimmed V and J ends, which lost 0 bases and 0 bases, there was a span of 4 bases. The CDR3 nucleotides read TGTGCCAGCAGCGTAGGAGGCTCCTACAATGAGCAGTTCTTC. Protein: CASSVGGSYNEQFF.

The rearrangement joins TRBV13 to TRBJ2-3, with D possibly matching TRBD1 (6 bases). CDR1 is PRHDT and CDR2 is FYEKMQ in the germline V gene (reference sequence). The length of the CDR3 is 16 residues. The V and J ends lost 0 bases and 1 base respectively, with 11 bases between them. In DNA form, the CDR3 reads TGTGCCAGCAGCTTAGGGCAGGGGCGAGGCACAGATACGCAGTATTTT. Translated: CASSLGQGRGTDTQYF.

This clone was counted ten times or more. This rearrangement joins TRBV7-8 to TRBJ2-7; D not certain. The V and J ends lost 4 bases and 3 bases respectively, with 4 bases between them. CDR1 is SGHVS and CDR2 is FQNEAQ in the germline V gene. This CDR3 region has 11 residues. The CDR3 protein is CASSSVYEQYF. CDR3 nucleotides: TGTGCCAGCAGCTCGGTCTACGAGCAGTACTTC.

The CDR3 bases are TGCGCCAGCAGCTTGGGAGCCGGGGAGCTGTTTTTT. Protein: CASSLGAGELFF. The J gene is TRBJ2-2, the V gene TRBV5-1; D call uncertain. CDR3 length equals 12 residues. CDR1 is SGHRS, CDR2 YFSETQ, per germline. Deletions cut 0 bases from V and 6 bases from J, with 3 bases between. The full variable domain, with the rest looked up from reference TRBV5-1 and TRBJ2-2, is KAGVTQTPRYLIKTRGQQVTLSCSPISGHRSVSWYQQTPGQGLQFLFEYFSETQRNKGNFPGRFSGRQFSNSRSEMNVSTLELGDSALYLCASSLGAGELFFGEGSRLTVL.